This entry features one T cell receptor beta chain sequence. Which antigen it targets is not known. There are no base qualities to consult, and no much larger clone falls within one base. These data are taken from a study of radiotherapy plus CTLA-4 blockade in lung cancer (dated by TCRdb to about 2018). With regard to the full study: Objective responses were observed in about a sixth of enrolled patients, and disease control was achieved in approximately 29%. What the work shows at the level of the full study, not this receptor alone: The strongest predictors of response, as reported, were early dynamic changes in blood T cell clones along with a rise in serum interferon-beta after radiation. After treatment with radiotherapy and ipilimumab, TCR clones that originated in tumors expanded in peripheral blood.

Ends trimmed: V by 2 bases, J by 10 bases; bases unmatched to a gene: 8. The CDR1 and CDR2 encoded by the germline V gene are SGHRS and YFSETQ. The CDR3, cysteine through phenylalanine, is 15 amino acids long. Only the CDR3 region is kept as DNA, spanning 45 bases read in frame from base 1. Receptors were amplified or captured by the immunoSEQ multiplex PCR assay. Entries here come from immuneACCESS through TCRdb and include only in-frame sequences with V and J called. Some clones fail to appear in such tables; in the studies checked, an unresolved V gene covers under half of the shortfall, and the cause of the remainder is unknown. Recorded for this sample are 45,000 to 55,000 clones; roughly three quarters of them occurred a single time. Around 10% of the sample is taken by the ten largest. In this study, focal radiation therapy paired with CTLA-4 blockade (ipilimumab) was tested in patients who had chemo-refractory metastatic non-small-cell lung cancer.

The sequence came from a human donor with non-small cell lung cancer who had stable disease on radiotherapy plus ipilimumab. The source material was peripheral blood, sampled from a patient treated with radiotherapy plus ipilimumab. Recombination linked TRBV5-1 to TRBJ1-6, and 8 junctional nucleotides match TRBD1. CDR3 reads: CASSLQTGAQSPLHF. The nucleotide sequence reads TGCGCCAGCAGCTTACAGACAGGGGCGCAATCACCCCTCCACTTT. The full variable domain, completed from the reference TRBV5-1 and TRBJ1-6 proteins outside the CDR3, reads KAGVTQTPRYLIKTRGQQVTLSCSPISGHRSVSWYQQTPGQGLQFLFEYFSETQRNKGNFPGRFSGRQFSNSRSEMNVSTLELGDSALYLCASSLQTGAQSPLHFGNGTRLTVT.